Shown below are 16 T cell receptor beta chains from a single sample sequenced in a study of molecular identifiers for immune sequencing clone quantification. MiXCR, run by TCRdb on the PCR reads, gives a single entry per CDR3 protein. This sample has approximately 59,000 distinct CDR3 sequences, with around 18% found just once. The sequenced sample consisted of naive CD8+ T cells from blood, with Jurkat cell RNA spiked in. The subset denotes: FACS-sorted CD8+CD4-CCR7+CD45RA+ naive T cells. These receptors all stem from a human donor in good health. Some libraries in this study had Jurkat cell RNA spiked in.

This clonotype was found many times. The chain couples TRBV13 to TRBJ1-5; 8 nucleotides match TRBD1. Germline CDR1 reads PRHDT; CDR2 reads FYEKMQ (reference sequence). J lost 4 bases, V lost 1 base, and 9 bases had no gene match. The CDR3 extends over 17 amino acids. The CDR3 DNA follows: TGTGCCAGCAGCTTAGTCGAACAGACAGGGGCTAATCAGCCCCAGCATTTT. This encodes CASSLVEQTGANQPQHF.

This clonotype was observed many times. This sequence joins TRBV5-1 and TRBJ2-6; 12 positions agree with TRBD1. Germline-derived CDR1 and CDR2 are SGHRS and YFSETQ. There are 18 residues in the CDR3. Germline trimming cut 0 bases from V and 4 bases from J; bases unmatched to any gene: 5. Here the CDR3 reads CASSLDGTGGLGANVLTF. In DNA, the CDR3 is TGCGCCAGCAGCTTGGACGGGACAGGGGGCTTGGGGGCCAACGTCCTGACTTTC.

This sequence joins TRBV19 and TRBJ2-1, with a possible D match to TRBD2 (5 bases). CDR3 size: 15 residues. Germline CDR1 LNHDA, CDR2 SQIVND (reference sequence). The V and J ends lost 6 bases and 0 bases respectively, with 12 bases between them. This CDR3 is CASSLYGISYNEQFF. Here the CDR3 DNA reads TGTGCCAGTAGCTTATACGGGATCTCCTACAATGAGCAGTTCTTC.

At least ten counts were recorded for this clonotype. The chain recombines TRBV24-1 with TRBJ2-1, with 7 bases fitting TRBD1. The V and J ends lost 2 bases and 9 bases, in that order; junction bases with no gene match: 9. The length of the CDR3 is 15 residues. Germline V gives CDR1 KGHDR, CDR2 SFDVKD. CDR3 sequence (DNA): TGTGCCACCAGTGATTGGACAGGTCTGGGTGGTGAGCAGTTCTTC. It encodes CATSDWTGLGGEQFF.

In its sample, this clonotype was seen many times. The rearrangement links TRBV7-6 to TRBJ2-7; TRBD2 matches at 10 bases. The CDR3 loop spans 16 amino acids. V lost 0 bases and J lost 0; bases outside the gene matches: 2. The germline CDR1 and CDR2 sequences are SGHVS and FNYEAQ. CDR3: CASSLALAGASYEQYF. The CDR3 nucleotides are TGTGCCAGCAGCTTAGCGCTAGCGGGGGCCTCCTACGAGCAGTACTTC.

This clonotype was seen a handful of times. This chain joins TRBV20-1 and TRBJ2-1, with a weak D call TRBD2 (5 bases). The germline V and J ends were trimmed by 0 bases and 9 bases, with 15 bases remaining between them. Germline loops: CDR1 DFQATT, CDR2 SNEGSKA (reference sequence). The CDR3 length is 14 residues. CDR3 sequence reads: CSARDSVLVGEQFF. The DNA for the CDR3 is TGCAGTGCTAGAGATAGTGTACTAGTGGGTGAGCAGTTCTTC.

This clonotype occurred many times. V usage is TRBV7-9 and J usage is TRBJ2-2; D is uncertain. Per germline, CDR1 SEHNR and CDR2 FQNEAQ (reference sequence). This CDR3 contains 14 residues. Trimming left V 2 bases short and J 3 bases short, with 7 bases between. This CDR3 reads CASSLYLDTGELFF. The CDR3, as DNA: TGTGCCAGCAGCTTATACTTAGACACCGGGGAGCTGTTTTTT. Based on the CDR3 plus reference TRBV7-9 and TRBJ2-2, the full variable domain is DTGVSQNPRHKITKRGQNVTFRCDPISEHNRLYWYRQTLGQGPEFLTYFQNEAQLEKSRLLSDRFSAERPKGSFSTLEIQRTEQGDSAMYLCASSLYLDTGELFFGEGSRLTVL.

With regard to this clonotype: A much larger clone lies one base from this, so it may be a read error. This CDR3 is CSTTERDRGRRFRYEQYF. DNA for the CDR3: TGCAGTACTACCGAACGGGACAGGGGACGTCGGTTCCGCTACGAGCAGTACTTC. This chain uses TRBV20-1 with TRBJ2-7; 10 nucleotides agree with TRBD1. V shed 8 bases and J 3 bases; nucleotides not matched to a gene: 22. CDR1 is DFQATT and CDR2 is SNEGSKA in the germline V gene (reference sequence). The CDR3 is made up of 18 amino acids.

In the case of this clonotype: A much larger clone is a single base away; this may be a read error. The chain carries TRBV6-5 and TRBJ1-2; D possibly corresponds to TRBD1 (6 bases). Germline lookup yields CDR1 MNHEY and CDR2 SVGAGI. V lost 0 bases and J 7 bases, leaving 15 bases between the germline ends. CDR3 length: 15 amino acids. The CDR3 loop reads CASSYSQGWDCGYTF. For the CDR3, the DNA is TGTGCCAGCAGTTACTCACAGGGCTGGGACTGTGGCTACACCTTC.

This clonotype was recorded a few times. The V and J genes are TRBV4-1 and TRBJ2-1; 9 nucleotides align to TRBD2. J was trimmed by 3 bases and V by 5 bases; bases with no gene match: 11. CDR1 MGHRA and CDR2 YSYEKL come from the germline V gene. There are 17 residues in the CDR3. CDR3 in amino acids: CASSDRLAVDSYNEQFF. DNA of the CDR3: TGCGCCAGCAGCGACCGACTAGCGGTAGATAGCTACAATGAGCAGTTCTTC.

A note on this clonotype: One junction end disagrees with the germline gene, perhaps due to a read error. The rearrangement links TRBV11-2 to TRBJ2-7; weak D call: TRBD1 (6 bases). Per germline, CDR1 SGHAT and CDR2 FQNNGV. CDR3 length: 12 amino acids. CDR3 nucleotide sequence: TGTGCCAACAGCCGGGCTCAGGGGCCCTTGAGCTTC. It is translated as CANSRAQGPLSF.

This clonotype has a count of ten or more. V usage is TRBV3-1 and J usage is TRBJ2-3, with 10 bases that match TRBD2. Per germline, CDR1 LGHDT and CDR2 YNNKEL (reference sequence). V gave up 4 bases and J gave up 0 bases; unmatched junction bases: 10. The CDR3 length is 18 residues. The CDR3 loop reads CASSPGASGSHSTDTQYF. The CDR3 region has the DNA TGTGCCAGCAGCCCAGGGGCTAGCGGGAGCCATAGCACAGATACGCAGTATTTT.

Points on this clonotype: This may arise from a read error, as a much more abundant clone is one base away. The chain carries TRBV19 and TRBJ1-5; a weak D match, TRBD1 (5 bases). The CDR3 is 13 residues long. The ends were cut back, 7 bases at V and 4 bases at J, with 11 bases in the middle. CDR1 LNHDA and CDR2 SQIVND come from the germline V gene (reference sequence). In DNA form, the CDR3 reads TGTGCCAGTAATATGGGGGGAAATCAGCCCCAGCATTTT. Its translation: CASNMGGNQPQHF.

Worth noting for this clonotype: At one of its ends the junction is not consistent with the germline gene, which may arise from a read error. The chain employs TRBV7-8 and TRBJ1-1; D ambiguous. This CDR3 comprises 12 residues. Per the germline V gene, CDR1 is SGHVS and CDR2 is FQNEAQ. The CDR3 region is CASSLGDTGAFF. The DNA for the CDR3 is TGTGCCAGCAGCTTAGGTGATACTGGAGCTTTCTTT.

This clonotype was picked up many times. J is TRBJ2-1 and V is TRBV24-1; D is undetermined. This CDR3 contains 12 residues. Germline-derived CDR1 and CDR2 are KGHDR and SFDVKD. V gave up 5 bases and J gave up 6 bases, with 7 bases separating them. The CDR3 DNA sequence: TGTGCCACCAGTGGCAACAGCAATGAGCAGTTCTTC. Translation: CATSGNSNEQFF.

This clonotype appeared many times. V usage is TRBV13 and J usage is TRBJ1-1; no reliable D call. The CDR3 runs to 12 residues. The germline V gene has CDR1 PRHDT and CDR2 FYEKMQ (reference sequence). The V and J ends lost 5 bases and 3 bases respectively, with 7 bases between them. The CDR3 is CASSGGYTEAFF. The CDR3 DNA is TGTGCCAGCAGCGGCGGGTACACTGAAGCTTTCTTT.